The count of the clone carrying this TCR beta chain is one. Its antigen is unidentified. Germline V CDR1 and CDR2: LNHDA, SQIVND (reference sequence). Trimming at V came to 5 bases and at J to 7 bases, leaving 4 bases not matched to a gene. The CDR3 runs to 12 residues. The data are from a study of T cell clonotyping in hematopoietic cell transplantation. Study information: Pretransplant recipient samples were taken after cytoreduction.

Time point meaning: recipient sample about 28 days before transplant, after cytoreduction. Recipients were bled about 28 days pretransplant and at posttransplant days 30, 100, 180. Whole-study results and caveats: Higher Inverse Simpson Index values in graft donor and pretransplant recipient predicted broader posttransplant TCR diversity. Pathologically expanded recipient clonotypes increased progressively from day 30 to day 180 as diversity fell.

Data came from immunoSEQ multiplex PCR; TCRdb stores just in-frame clones and leaves some out. The data contain tens of thousands of clones, roughly 95% of them seen just once; the ten biggest clones take up 1.5% to 2%. V usage is TRBV19 and J usage is TRBJ2-7, with 8 nucleotides matching TRBD1. This receptor was identified in a woman aged 45 to 65 with acute myeloid leukemia. Some clones in this sample may be carry-over from other donors' samples. The source material was peripheral blood mononuclear cells, sampled before stem cell transplant. The CDR3 region is CASSYRGKEQYF. The CDR3 DNA reads as TGTGCCAGTAGTTACAGGGGGAAGGAGCAGTACTTC. Combining the CDR3 with reference TRBV19 and TRBJ2-7 gives the whole variable domain DGGITQSPKYLFRKEGQNVTLSCEQNLNHDAMYWYRQDPGQGLRLIYYSQIVNDFQKGDIAEGYSVSREKKESFPLTVTSAQKNPTAFYLCASSYRGKEQYFGPGTRLTVT.